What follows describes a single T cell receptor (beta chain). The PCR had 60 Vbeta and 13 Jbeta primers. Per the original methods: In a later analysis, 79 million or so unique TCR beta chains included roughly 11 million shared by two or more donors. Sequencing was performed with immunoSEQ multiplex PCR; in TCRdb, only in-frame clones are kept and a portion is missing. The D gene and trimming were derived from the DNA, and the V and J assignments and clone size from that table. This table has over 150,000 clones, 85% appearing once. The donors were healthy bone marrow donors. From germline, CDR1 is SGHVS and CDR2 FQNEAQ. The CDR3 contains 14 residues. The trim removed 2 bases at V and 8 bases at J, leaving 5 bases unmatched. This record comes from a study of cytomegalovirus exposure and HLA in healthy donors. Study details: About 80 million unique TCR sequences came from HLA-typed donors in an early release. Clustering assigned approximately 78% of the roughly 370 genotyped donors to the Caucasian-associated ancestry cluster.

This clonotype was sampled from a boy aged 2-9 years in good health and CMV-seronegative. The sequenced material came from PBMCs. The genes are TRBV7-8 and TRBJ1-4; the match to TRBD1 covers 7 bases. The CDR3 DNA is TGTGCCAGCAGCTTATGGACAGGAAACGAAAAACTGTTTTTT. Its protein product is CASSLWTGNEKLFF.